These 9 T cell receptor beta chains share one sample of origin, sequenced in a study of cytomegalovirus exposure and HLA in healthy donors. Vbeta (60) and Jbeta (13) primers were used in the PCR. Clones were read by immunoSEQ multiplex PCR, and TCRdb kept only the in-frame ones, dropping some. The table lists 85,000 to 130,000 clones, around 80% of them singletons. Sequencing was done on a sample of PBMCs. These receptors came from a woman between 18 and 30 years old in good health and CMV-seropositive.

This clone was seen a single time. V gene TRBV5-4 combines with J gene TRBJ2-4; 12 bases map to TRBD1. CDR3 length: 16 amino acids. Trimming removed 4 bases from V and 7 bases from J; junction bases left unmatched: 9. The germline CDR1 and CDR2 sequences are SGHNT and YYREEE (reference sequence). As DNA, the CDR3 is TGTGCCAGCAGCACCGAGGGACAGGGGGCCAGGAACATTCAGTACTTC. It codes for CASSTEGQGARNIQYF. The whole variable domain, remainder taken from reference TRBV5-4 and TRBJ2-4, is ETGVTQSPTHLIKTRGQQVTLRCSSQSGHNTVSWYQQALGQGPQFIFQYYREEENGRGNFPPRFSGLQFPNYSSELNVNALELDDSALYLCASSTEGQGARNIQYFGAGTRLSVL.

This chain uses TRBV28 with TRBJ1-5; maybe TRBD1 (6 bases). Trimming took 2 bases from V and 3 from J, leaving 14 bases between them. The CDR3 is 16 amino acids. The germline V gene has CDR1 MDHEN and CDR2 SYDVKM. The CDR3 loop is CASSLVGHSTNQPQHF. In DNA, the CDR3 is TGTGCCAGCAGTTTAGTGGGACACAGTACCAATCAGCCCCAGCATTTT. Full variable domain (rest looked up from reference TRBV28 and TRBJ1-5): DVKVTQSSRYLVKRTGEKVFLECVQDMDHENMFWYRQDPGLGLRLIYFSYDVKMKEKGDIPEGYSVSREKKERFSLILESASTNQTSMYLCASSLVGHSTNQPQHFGDGTRLSIL.

The chain joins TRBV9 to TRBJ2-2, with a possible D match to TRBD1 (6 bases). The CDR3 runs to 15 residues. Trimming took off 6 bases at V and 2 bases at J, with 14 bases between the two ends. Looked up from germline, CDR1 is SGDLS and CDR2 is YYNGEE. The CDR3 DNA follows: TGTGCCAGCAACTCCGGGACAACCAACACCGGGGAGCTGTTTTTT. Protein: CASNSGTTNTGELFF.

V and J are TRBV11-2 and TRBJ2-7; TRBD1 matches at 9 bases. The CDR3 has 15 amino acids. Germline-derived CDR1 and CDR2 are SGHAT and FQNNGV. V dropped 5 bases and J dropped 4; count of bases not matched to a gene: 9. The chain's CDR3 is CASSDGTGPSYEQYF. CDR3 nucleotide sequence: TGTGCCAGCAGCGACGGGACAGGGCCCTCTTACGAGCAGTACTTC.

The genes are TRBV28 and TRBJ2-7; D not certain. Trimming stripped 6 bases from V and 4 bases from J, with 13 bases between. CDR3 length: 13 residues. Per the germline V gene, CDR1 is MDHEN and CDR2 is SYDVKM. The CDR3 nucleotides are TGTGCCAGCAGCAGCCCCCAGCGATACGAGCAGTACTTC. Translated, it gives CASSSPQRYEQYF.

This clone was seen many times. This sequence joins TRBV10-2 and TRBJ1-1; the D is unclear. The CDR3 length is 12 residues. Deletions cut 1 base from V and 7 bases from J, with 7 bases between. CDR1 and CDR2 from the germline V gene are WSHSY and SAAADI. The CDR3 here is CASSELALEAFF. CDR3 in DNA: TGCGCCAGCAGTGAGTTGGCTCTTGAAGCTTTCTTT.

As concerns this clone: The junction differs from germline at one of its ends, possibly a read error. This chain uses TRBV7-9 with TRBJ1-1, with unresolved D. The germline V gene encodes CDR1 SEHNR and CDR2 FQNEAQ (reference sequence). This CDR3 is 13 amino acids long. In DNA form, the CDR3 reads TGTTCCAGCAGCTTATTCAAGAACACTGAAGCTTTCTTT. Translation gives CSSSLFKNTEAFF. Drawing the rest from reference TRBV7-9 and TRBJ1-1, the complete variable domain is DTGVSQNPRHKITKRGQNVTFRCDPISEHNRLYWYRQTLGQGPEFLTYFQNEAQLEKSRLLSDRFSAERPKGSFSTLEIQRTEQGDSAMYLCSSSLFKNTEAFFGQGTRLTVV.

The sample holds a few counts of this clone. A much larger clone is a single base away; this may be a read error. The rearrangement links TRBV30 to TRBJ1-5, with D perhaps matching TRBD1 (6 bases). Germline V gene lookup returns CDR1 GTSNPN and CDR2 SVGIG (reference sequence). The CDR3 has 13 residues. CDR3 sequence reads: CACSAGGNQPQHF. CDR3 nucleotide sequence: TGTGCCTGCAGTGCAGGGGGCAATCAGCCCCAGCATTTT.

The V gene is TRBV19, the J gene TRBJ2-3; D gene ambiguous. Trimming took 0 bases from V and 2 from J, leaving 6 bases between them. CDR1 is LNHDA and CDR2 is SQIVND in the germline V gene (reference sequence). The CDR3 has 14 residues. This CDR3 is CASSIDYFTDTQYF. For the CDR3, the DNA is TGTGCCAGTAGTATAGATTACTTCACAGATACGCAGTATTTT.